This TCR beta chain was documented in a study of blood T cell repertoires in COVID-19. As processed by the authors: Amplifying reference gene primers gave estimates of nucleated cell counts. Sequencing used immunoSEQ multiplex PCR; TCRdb keeps in-frame clones, though not all of them. The D gene and trimming were derived from the DNA, and the V and J assignments and clone size from that table. The sample lists approximately 190,000 clones, 70% to 90% seen once, with about 5.1% in the top ten. The trim removed 0 bases at V and 5 bases at J, leaving 0 bases unmatched. The germline gives CDR1 SGHRS, CDR2 YFSETQ. This CDR3 has 14 residues. Concerning this clone itself: Other nucleotide sequences from this sample produce the same CDR3.

Specimen: peripheral blood. This receptor was obtained from a woman aged 70-85 years with active or convalescent COVID-19. The chain carries TRBV5-1 and TRBJ1-2; 11 nucleotides line up with TRBD1. The chain's CDR3 is CASSLGDRGYGYTF. In DNA, the CDR3 is TGCGCCAGCAGCTTGGGGGACAGGGGGTATGGCTACACCTTC. Based on the CDR3 plus reference TRBV5-1 and TRBJ1-2, the full variable domain is KAGVTQTPRYLIKTRGQQVTLSCSPISGHRSVSWYQQTPGQGLQFLFEYFSETQRNKGNFPGRFSGRQFSNSRSEMNVSTLELGDSALYLCASSLGDRGYGYTFGSGTRLTVV.